These T cell receptor beta chains were read from a single sample in a study of T-cell reconstitution after alpha-beta-depleted transplantation in children. MiXCR, applied by TCRdb to the PCR reads, yields one record per CDR3 protein. The sample shows 200,000 to 250,000 distinct CDR3 sequences, under 9.5% of them seen only once. This material consisted of PBMCs from the stem cell graft donor, taken from the stem cell graft. The receptors originated from a human donor who donated a stem cell graft to a child with acute lymphoblastic leukemia. Both conserved end residues are part of each CDR3. A D gene is named only where the DNA matches it firmly. Only some rows state a clone size, as once, few, many or a class for expanded clones.

CASSLGQPQETQYF | TGCGCCAGCAGCCTAGGACAGCCACAAGAGACCCAGTACTTC | TRBJ2-5 | NA | TRBV5-1 | many
CASSLVPGGPRLNEQFF | TGTGCCAGCAGCTTGGTACCGGGGGGGCCACGCCTGAATGAGCAGTTCTTC | TRBJ2-1 | TRBD2 | TRBV5-6 | NA
CASSQGQGGSNQPQHF | TGCGCCAGCAGCCAAGGACAGGGTGGGAGCAATCAGCCCCAGCATTTT | TRBJ1-5 | TRBD1 | TRBV4-1 | NA
CASSPILKTGSYTEAFF | TGTGCCAGCAGCCCCATCCTTAAGACAGGGTCTTACACTGAAGCTTTCTTT | TRBJ1-1 | TRBD1 | TRBV7-9 | NA
CSSSLNGGEKAFF | TGTTCCAGCAGCTTGAACGGGGGGGAAAAAGCTTTCTTT | TRBJ1-1 | NA | TRBV7-2 | NA
CATRGLAGGPLADTQYF | TGTGCCACCAGGGGACTAGCGGGGGGCCCTCTCGCAGATACGCAGTATTTT | TRBJ2-3 | TRBD2 | TRBV24-1 | many
CATSADGGVHNEQFF | TGTGCCACCAGTGCGGACGGGGGGGTACACAATGAGCAGTTCTTC | TRBJ2-1 | TRBD2 | TRBV24-1 | few
CASSPGSAVSAETQYF | TGTGCCAGCAGCCCCGGGTCGGCAGTAAGCGCTGAGACCCAGTACTTC | TRBJ2-5 | NA | TRBV7-9 | many
CSANYPPPTGGIDTQYF | TGCAGTGCTAATTACCCCCCCCCTACAGGGGGAATAGATACGCAGTATTTT | TRBJ2-3 | TRBD1 | TRBV20-1 | NA
CASFGRRPTEAFF | TGTGCCAGCTTCGGCAGGCGGCCCACTGAAGCTTTCTTT | TRBJ1-1 | NA | TRBV6-2/TRBV6-3 | few
CSALLGLGNEQFF | TGCAGCGCCCTTCTGGGACTAGGGAATGAGCAGTTCTTC | TRBJ2-1 | TRBD2 | TRBV29-1 | few
CASNSGTTSTGELFF | TGCGCCAGCAATAGTGGGACAACGAGCACCGGGGAGCTGTTTTTT | TRBJ2-2 | NA | TRBV5-1 | many
CASSGWRAEQYF | TGTGCCAGCAGTGGTTGGAGGGCCGAGCAGTACTTC | TRBJ2-7 | NA | TRBV2 | NA
CAITPGNRVMSSYEQYF | TGTGCCATCACCCCGGGGAACAGGGTTATGAGCTCCTACGAGCAGTACTTC | TRBJ2-7 | NA | TRBV10-3 | few
CASSYSGQGTYEQYF | TGTGCCAGCAGTTATTCGGGACAGGGAACCTACGAGCAGTACTTC | TRBJ2-7 | TRBD1 | TRBV6-2/TRBV6-3 | few
CAYPTPNF | TGTGCCTATCCGACCCCTAACTTC | TRBJ2-5 | NA | TRBV6-4 | NA
CASSPRGGGGYGYTF | TGTGCCAGCAGCCCCCGGGGAGGGGGCGGCTATGGCTACACCTTC | TRBJ1-2 | TRBD1 | TRBV7-2 | NA
CASSGTTTNEKLFF | TGCGCCAGCAGCGGGACTACAACTAATGAAAAACTGTTTTTT | TRBJ1-4 | NA | TRBV5-1 | few
CSAADPLRGRNQPQHF | TGCAGTGCCGCCGACCCTTTGAGGGGCCGCAATCAGCCCCAGCATTTT | TRBJ1-5 | NA | TRBV20-1 | many
CASSLDRGRGVDTQYF | TGTGCCAGCAGCTTAGATCGAGGCAGGGGCGTGGATACGCAGTATTTT | TRBJ2-3 | NA | TRBV11-3 | NA
CASSLQRGTLEAFF | TGCGCCAGCAGCTTGCAAAGGGGGACCCTGGAAGCTTTCTTT | TRBJ1-1 | NA | TRBV5-1 | many
CASSLAGRGHEQFF | TGTGCCAGCAGCTTAGCCGGCAGGGGCCATGAGCAGTTCTTC | TRBJ2-1 | NA | TRBV11-2 | few
CASSLNGPPVAWADTQYF | TGCGCCAGCAGCTTGAATGGCCCCCCGGTGGCCTGGGCGGATACGCAGTATTTT | TRBJ2-3 | NA | TRBV5-1 | many
CASSYHRGPNQPQHF | TGTGCCAGCAGTTATCACAGGGGCCCCAATCAGCCCCAGCATTTT | TRBJ1-5 | TRBD1 | TRBV12-3/TRBV12-4 | few
CASSPALGRGSTDTQYF | TGTGCCAGCAGCCCGGCCTTGGGGCGGGGGAGCACAGATACGCAGTATTTT | TRBJ2-3 | TRBD2 | TRBV7-8 | few
CASSFPQGSGFPGANVLTF | TGTGCCAGCAGTTTCCCACAGGGGTCAGGCTTCCCCGGGGCCAACGTCCTGACTTTC | TRBJ2-6 | TRBD1 | TRBV27 | NA
CASSLRTGFEQYF | TGTGCCAGCAGCCTTAGGACAGGGTTCGAGCAGTACTTC | TRBJ2-7 | TRBD1 | TRBV7-9 | NA